This T cell receptor beta chain emerged from a study of T-cell reconstitution after alpha-beta-depleted transplantation in children. This sample's TCRbeta library carried unique molecular identifier barcodes. Via MiXCR, TCRdb re-called the PCR reads, giving one row per CDR3 protein. The sample lists hundreds of thousands of distinct CDR3 sequences, roughly 8.2% occurring once. This clonotype was counted ten times or more. Trimming cost V 2 bases and J 1 base; bases outside gene matches: 5. The CDR3 has 16 amino acids. The germline V gene has CDR1 MNHEY and CDR2 SVGEGT. The source is a male patient aged 10-17 years who had a stem cell transplant for acute lymphoblastic leukemia, so the T cells may come from the graft donor. Sequencing was performed on PBMCs, mostly from graft donor cells, taken 180 days after TCRalphabeta/CD19-depleted stem cell transplant. The rearrangement joins TRBV6-2 or TRBV6-3 to TRBJ2-1; 7 bases line up with TRBD1. CDR3 loop: CASSYTVGQSYNEQFF. CDR3 coding DNA: TGTGCCAGCAGTTACACTGTGGGACAGTCCTACAATGAGCAGTTCTTC.